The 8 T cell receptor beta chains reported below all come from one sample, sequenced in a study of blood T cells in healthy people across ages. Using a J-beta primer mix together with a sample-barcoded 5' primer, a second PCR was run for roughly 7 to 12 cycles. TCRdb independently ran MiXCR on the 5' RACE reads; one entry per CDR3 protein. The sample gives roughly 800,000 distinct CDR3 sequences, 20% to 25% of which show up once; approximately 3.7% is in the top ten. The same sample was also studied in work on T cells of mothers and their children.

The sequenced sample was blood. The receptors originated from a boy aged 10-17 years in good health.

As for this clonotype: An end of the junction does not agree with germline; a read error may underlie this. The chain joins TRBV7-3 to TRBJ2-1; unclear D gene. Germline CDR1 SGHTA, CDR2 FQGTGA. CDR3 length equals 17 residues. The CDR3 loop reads CASSLTGGIGAYNEQFF. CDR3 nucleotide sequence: TGTGCCAGCAGCCTAACCGGTGGGATTGGCGCCTACAATGAGCAGTTCTTC.

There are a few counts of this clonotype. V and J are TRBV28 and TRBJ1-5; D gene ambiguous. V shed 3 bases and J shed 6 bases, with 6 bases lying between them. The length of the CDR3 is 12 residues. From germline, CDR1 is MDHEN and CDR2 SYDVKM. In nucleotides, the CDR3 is TGTGCCAGCAGTTTCTCCCGTCAGCCCCAGCATTTT. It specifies CASSFSRQPQHF. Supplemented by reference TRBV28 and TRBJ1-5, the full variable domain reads DVKVTQSSRYLVKRTGEKVFLECVQDMDHENMFWYRQDPGLGLRLIYFSYDVKMKEKGDIPEGYSVSREKKERFSLILESASTNQTSMYLCASSFSRQPQHFGDGTRLSIL.

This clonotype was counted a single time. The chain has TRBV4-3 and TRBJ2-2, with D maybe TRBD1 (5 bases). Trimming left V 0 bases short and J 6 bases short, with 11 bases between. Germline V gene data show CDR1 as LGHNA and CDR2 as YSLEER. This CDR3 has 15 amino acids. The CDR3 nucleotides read TGCGCCAGCAGCCAAGATCGCCTAGGGGCCGGGGAGCTGTTTTTT. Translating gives CASSQDRLGAGELFF.

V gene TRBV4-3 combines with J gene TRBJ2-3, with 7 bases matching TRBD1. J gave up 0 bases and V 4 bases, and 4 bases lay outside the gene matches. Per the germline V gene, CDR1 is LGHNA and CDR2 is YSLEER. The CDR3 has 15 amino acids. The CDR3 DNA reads TGCGCCAGCAGCCTGCAGACAGGGAGCACAGATACGCAGTATTTT. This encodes CASSLQTGSTDTQYF.

The CDR3 is CASSLMSSGERIQYF. For the CDR3, the DNA is TGTGCCAGCAGTTTAATGTCTAGCGGGGAACGGATCCAGTACTTC. The chain uses TRBV27 and TRBJ2-5, with 9 positions matching TRBD2. Germline CDR1 reads MNHEY; CDR2 reads SMNVEV (reference sequence). Trimming took 2 bases from V and 10 from J; bases not matched to a gene: 11. The CDR3 is made up of 15 amino acids.

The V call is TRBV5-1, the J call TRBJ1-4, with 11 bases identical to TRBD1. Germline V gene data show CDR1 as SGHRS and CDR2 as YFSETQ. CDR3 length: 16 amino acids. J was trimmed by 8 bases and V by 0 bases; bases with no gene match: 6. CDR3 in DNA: TGCGCCAGCAGCTTGGCCCCGGGACAGGGGGAGGAAAAACTGTTTTTT. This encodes CASSLAPGQGEEKLFF.

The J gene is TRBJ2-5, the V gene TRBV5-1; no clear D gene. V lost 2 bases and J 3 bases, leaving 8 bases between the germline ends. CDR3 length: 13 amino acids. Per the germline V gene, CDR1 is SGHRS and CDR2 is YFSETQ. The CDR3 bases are TGCGCCAGCAGCTTCGTGGGAAAAGAGACCCAGTACTTC. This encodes CASSFVGKETQYF.

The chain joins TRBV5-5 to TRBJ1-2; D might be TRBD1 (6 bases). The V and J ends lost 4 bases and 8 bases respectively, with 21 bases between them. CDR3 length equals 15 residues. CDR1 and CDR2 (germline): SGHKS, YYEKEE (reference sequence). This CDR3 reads CASSPSRQAANGYTF. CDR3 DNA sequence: TGTGCCAGCAGCCCGTCCCGACAGGCGGCTAACGGCTACACCTTC.